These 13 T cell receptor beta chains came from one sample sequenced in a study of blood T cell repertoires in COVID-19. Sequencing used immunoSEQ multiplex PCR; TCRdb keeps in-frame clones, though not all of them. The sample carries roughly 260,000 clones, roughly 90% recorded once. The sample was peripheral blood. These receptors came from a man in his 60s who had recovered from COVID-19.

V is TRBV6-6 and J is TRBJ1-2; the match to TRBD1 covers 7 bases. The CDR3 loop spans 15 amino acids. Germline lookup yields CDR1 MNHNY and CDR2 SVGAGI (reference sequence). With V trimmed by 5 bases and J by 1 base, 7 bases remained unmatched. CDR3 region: CASSHRDRVNYGYTF. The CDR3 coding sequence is TGTGCCAGCAGTCACCGGGACAGAGTTAACTATGGCTACACCTTC.

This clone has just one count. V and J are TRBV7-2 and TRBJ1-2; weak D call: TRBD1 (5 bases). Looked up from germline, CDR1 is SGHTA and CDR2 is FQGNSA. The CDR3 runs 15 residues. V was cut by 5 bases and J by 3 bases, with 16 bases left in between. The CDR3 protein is CASSPDSRPYYGYTF. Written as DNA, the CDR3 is TGTGCCAGCAGCCCAGACAGCAGACCTTACTATGGCTACACCTTC.

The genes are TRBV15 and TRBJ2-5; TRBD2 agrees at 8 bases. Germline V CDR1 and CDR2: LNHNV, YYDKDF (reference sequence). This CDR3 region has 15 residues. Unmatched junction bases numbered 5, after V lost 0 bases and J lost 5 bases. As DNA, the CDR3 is TGTGCCACCAGCAGAGATCGGGCTAGCGGGGAGACCCAGTACTTC. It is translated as CATSRDRASGETQYF.

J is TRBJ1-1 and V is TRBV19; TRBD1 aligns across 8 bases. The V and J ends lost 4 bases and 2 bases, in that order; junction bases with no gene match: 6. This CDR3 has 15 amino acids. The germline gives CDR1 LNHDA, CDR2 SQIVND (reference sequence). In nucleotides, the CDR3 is TGTGCCAGTAGTACCGATGGGACAGGCAACACTGAAGCTTTCTTT. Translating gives CASSTDGTGNTEAFF.

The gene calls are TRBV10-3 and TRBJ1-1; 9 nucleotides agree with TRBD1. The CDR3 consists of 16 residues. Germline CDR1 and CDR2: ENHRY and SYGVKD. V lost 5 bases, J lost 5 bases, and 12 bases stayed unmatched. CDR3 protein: CAISLSAGTGRTEAFF. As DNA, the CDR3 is TGTGCCATCAGTTTATCCGCCGGGACAGGGAGAACTGAAGCTTTCTTT.

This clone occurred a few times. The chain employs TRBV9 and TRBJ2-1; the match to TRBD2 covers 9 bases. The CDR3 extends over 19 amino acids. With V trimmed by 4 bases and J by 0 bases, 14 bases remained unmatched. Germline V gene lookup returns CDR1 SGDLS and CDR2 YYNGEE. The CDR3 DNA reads TGTGCCAGCAGCACCTCCCGGGTGGCTAGCGGGGCCTCCTACAATGAGCAGTTCTTC. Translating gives CASSTSRVASGASYNEQFF.

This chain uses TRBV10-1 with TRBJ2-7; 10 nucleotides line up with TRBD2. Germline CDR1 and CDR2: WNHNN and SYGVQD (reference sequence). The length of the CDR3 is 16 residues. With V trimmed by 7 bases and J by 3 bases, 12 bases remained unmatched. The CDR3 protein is CASIETSGVLIYEQYF. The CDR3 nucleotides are TGCGCCAGCATAGAAACTAGCGGGGTTTTGATCTACGAGCAGTACTTC.

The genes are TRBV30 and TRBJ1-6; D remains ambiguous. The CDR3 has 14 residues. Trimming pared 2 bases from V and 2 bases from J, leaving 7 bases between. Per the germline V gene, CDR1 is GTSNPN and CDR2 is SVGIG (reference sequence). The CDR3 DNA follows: TGTGCCTGGAGTACTCCAACCTATAATTCACCCCTCCACTTT. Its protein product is CAWSTPTYNSPLHF. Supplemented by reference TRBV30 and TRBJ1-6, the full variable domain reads SQTIHQWPATLVQPVGSPLSLECTVEGTSNPNLYWYRQAAGRGLQLLFYSVGIGQISSEVPQNLSASRPQDRQFILSSKKLLLSDSGFYLCAWSTPTYNSPLHFGNGTRLTVT.

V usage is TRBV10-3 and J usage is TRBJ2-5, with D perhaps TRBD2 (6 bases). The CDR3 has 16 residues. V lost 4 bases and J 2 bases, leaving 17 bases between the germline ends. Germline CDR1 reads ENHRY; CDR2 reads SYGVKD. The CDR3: CAISAIHPGTQETQYF. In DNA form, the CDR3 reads TGTGCCATCAGTGCCATCCACCCCGGGACTCAAGAGACCCAGTACTTC.

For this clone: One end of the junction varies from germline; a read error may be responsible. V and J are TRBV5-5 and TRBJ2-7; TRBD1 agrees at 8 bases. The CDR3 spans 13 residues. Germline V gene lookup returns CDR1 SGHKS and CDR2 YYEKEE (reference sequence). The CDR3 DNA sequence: TGTGCCAGCAGCCCCCCGTCGGACAGGGAGCAATACTTC. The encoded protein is CASSPPSDREQYF.

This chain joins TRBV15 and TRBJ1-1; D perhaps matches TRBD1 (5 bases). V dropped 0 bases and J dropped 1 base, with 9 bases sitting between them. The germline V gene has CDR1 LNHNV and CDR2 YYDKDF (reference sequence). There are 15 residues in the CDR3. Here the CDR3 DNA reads TGTGCCACCAGCAGAGATCCGGGGGGGAACACTGAAGCTTTCTTT. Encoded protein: CATSRDPGGNTEAFF.

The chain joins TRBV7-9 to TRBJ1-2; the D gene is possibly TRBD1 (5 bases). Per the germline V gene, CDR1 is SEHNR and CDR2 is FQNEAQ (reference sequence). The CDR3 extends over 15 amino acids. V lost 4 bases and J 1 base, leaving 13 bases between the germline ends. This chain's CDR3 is CASSYPGGDNYGYTF. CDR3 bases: TGTGCCAGCAGCTACCCGGGGGGGGATAACTATGGCTACACCTTC.

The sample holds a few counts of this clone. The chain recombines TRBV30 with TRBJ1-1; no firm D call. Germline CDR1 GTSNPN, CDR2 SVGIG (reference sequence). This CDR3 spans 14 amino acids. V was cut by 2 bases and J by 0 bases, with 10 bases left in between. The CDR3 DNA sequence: TGTGCCTGGAGTAAAGAACAGCTGAACACTGAAGCTTTCTTT. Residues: CAWSKEQLNTEAFF.